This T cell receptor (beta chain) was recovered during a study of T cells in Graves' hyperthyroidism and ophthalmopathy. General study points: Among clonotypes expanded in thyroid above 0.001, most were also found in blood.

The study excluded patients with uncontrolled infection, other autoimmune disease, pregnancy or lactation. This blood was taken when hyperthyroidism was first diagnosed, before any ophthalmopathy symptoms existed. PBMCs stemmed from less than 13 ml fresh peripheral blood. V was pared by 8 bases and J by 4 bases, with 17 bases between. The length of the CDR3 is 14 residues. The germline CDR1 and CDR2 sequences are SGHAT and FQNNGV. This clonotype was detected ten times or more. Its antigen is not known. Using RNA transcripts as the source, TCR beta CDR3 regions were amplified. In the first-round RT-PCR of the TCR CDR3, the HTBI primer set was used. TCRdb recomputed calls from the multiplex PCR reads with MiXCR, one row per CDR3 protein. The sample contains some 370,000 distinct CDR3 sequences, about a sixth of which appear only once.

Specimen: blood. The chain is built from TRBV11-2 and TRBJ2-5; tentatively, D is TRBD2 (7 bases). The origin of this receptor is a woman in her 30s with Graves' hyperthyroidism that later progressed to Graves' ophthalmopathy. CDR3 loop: CASALRGGRETQYF. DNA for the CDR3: TGTGCCAGCGCCCTAAGGGGGGGAAGAGAGACCCAGTACTTC.